This T cell receptor (beta chain) originates from a study of T cell clonality in common variable immunodeficiency. Overall study findings and caveats: Fewer deletions and N-nucleotide insertions were reportedly seen in common variable immunodeficiency TCR beta sequences.

Sequencing was performed with immunoSEQ multiplex PCR; in TCRdb, only in-frame clones are kept and a portion is missing. This repertoire holds 25,000 to 30,000 clones, and none appear only once. This clone was counted only a few times. Its antigen remains unidentified. The observed sequence ends 3 residues before the CDR3 terminus, with the missing tail filled in from the germline J gene. The sample carries other DNA sequences with the same CDR3. The CDR3 is 12 amino acids. Germline V gene lookup returns CDR1 SEHNR and CDR2 FQNEAQ (reference sequence). Sequenced material: peripheral blood mononuclear cells. This receptor was obtained from a human donor with common variable immunodeficiency. J is TRBJ2-4 and V is TRBV7-9; D might be TRBD1 (6 bases). Incomplete CDR3 DNA: TGTGCCAGCAGCTTAGAGCAGGGGTTT. Amino acids: CASSLEQGF. The complete CDR3 protein is CASSLEQGFQYF.